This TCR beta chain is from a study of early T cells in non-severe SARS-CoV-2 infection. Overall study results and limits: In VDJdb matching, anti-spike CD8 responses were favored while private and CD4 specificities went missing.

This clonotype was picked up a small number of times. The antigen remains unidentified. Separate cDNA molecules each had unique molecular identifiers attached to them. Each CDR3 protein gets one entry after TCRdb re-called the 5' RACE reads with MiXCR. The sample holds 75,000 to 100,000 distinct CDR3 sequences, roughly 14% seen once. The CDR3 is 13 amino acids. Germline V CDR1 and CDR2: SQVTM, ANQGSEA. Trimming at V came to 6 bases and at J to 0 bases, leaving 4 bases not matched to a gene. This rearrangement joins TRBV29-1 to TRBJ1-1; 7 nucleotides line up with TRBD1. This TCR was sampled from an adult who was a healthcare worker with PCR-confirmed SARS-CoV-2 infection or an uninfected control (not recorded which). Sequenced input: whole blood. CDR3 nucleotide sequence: TGCAGCGTGACGGGACAGATGAACACTGAAGCTTTCTTT. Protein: CSVTGQMNTEAFF.